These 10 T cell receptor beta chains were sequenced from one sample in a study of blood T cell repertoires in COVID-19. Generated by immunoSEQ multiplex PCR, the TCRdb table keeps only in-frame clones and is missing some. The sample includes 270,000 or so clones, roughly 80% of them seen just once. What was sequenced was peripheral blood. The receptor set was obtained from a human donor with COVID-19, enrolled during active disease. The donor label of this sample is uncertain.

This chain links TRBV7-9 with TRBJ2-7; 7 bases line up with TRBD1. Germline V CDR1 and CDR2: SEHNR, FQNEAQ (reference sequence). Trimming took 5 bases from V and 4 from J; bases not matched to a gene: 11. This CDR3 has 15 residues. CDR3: CASSQSQGVKYEQYF. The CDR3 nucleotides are TGTGCCAGCAGCCAGTCCCAGGGGGTAAAATACGAGCAGTACTTC.

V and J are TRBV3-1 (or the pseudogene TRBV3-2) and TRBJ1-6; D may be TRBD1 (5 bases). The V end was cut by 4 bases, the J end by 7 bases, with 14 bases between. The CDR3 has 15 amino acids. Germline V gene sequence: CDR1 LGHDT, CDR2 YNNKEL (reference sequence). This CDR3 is CASSLGLQENSPLHF. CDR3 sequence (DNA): TGTGCCAGCAGCCTAGGCCTACAGGAGAATTCACCCCTCCACTTT.

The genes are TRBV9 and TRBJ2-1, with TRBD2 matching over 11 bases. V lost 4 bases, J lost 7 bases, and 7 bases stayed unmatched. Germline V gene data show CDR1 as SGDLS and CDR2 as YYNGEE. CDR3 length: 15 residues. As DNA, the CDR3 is TGTGCCAGCAGCCCCCGCCGACTAGCGGGAAATGAGCAGTTCTTC. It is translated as CASSPRRLAGNEQFF.

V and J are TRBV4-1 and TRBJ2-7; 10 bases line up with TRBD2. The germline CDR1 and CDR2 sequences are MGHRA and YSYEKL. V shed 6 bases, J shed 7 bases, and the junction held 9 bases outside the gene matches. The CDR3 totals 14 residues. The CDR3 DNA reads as TGCGCCAGCAGGCCAGCGGGAGGGCCGGGGGAGCAGTACTTC. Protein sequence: CASRPAGGPGEQYF.

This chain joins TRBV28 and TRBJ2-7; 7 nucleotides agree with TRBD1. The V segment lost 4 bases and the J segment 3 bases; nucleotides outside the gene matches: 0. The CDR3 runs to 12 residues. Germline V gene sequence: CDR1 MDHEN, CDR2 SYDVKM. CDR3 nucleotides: TGTGCCAGCAGTTCAGGGGGCTACGAGCAGTACTTC. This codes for CASSSGGYEQYF.

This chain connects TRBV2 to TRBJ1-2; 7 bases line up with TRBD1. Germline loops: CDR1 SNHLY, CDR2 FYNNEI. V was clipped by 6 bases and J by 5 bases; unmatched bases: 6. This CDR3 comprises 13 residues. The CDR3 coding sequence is TGTGCCAGCAGCACAGGGGAAGTGTATGGCTACACCTTC. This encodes CASSTGEVYGYTF.

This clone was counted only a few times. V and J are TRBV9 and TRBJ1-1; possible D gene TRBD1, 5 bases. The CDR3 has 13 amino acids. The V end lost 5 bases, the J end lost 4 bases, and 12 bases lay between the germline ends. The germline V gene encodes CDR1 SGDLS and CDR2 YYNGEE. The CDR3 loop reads CASSLLDSTEAFF. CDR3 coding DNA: TGTGCCAGCAGTCTTCTTGACAGCACTGAAGCTTTCTTT.

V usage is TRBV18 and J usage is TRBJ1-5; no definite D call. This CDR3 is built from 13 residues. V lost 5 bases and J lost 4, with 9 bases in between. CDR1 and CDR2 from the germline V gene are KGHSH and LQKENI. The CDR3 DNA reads TGTGCCAGCTCAGAGATGTATAATCAGCCCCAGCATTTT. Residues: CASSEMYNQPQHF.

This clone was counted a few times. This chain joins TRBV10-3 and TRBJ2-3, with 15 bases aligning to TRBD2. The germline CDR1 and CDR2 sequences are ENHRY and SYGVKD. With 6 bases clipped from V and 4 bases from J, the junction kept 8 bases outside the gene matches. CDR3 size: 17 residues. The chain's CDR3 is CAISRGLAGGGADTQYF. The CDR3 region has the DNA TGTGCCATCAGCCGGGGACTAGCGGGAGGAGGGGCAGATACGCAGTATTTT.

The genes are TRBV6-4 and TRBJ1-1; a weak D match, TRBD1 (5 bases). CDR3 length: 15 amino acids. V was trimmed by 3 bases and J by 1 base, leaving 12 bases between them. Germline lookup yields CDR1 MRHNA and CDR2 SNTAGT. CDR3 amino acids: CASSETWQGNTEAFF. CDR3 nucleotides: TGTGCCAGCAGTGAAACGTGGCAGGGGAACACTGAAGCTTTCTTT.